These 11 T cell receptor beta chains came from one sample sequenced in a study of cytomegalovirus exposure and HLA in healthy donors. The PCR was carried out with 60 Vbeta primers and 13 Jbeta primers. TCRdb keeps only in-frame clones here, not all; method: immunoSEQ multiplex PCR. Of 150,000 to 200,000 clones listed, approximately 79% are singletons. Sequencing was performed on PBMCs. These TCRs come from a woman aged 45-65 years in good health and CMV-seropositive.

CDR3 amino acids: CASGQGSSEKLFF. The CDR3 DNA is TGTGCCAGCGGACAGGGTAGCAGTGAAAAACTGTTTTTT. V and J are TRBV19 and TRBJ1-4; TRBD1 aligns across 8 bases. CDR1 is LNHDA, CDR2 SQIVND, per germline (reference sequence). The CDR3 loop spans 13 amino acids. V shed 9 bases, J shed 7 bases, and the junction held 7 bases outside the gene matches.

This clone was observed a few times. V usage is TRBV28 and J usage is TRBJ2-6, with TRBD1 matching over 10 bases. Germline-derived CDR1 and CDR2 are MDHEN and SYDVKM. J gave up 2 bases and V 6 bases, and 1 base lay outside the gene matches. This CDR3 spans 15 amino acids. CDR3 nucleotides: TGTGCCAGCAGGACAGGGGGCGCTGGGGCCAACGTCCTGACTTTC. This sequence encodes CASRTGGAGANVLTF.

In its sample, this clone was seen once. The chain employs TRBV28 and TRBJ1-2; 7 positions match TRBD1. J gave up 7 bases and V 6 bases, and 8 bases lay outside the gene matches. Germline V lookup: CDR1 MDHEN, CDR2 SYDVKM. The CDR3 has 13 residues. The CDR3: CASRTDRDSGYTF. For the CDR3, the DNA is TGTGCCAGCAGGACTGACAGGGACAGTGGCTACACCTTC.

This clone was seen only a few times. The chain uses TRBV25-1 and TRBJ2-7; TRBD2 agrees at 9 bases. The V and J ends lost 6 bases and 5 bases, in that order; junction bases with no gene match: 8. CDR3 length equals 14 residues. CDR1 and CDR2 (germline): MGHDK, SYGVNS. The CDR3 protein is CASRPGLAGDEQYF. Here the CDR3 DNA reads TGTGCCAGCAGACCGGGACTAGCCGGTGACGAGCAGTACTTC.

This rearrangement joins TRBV6-1 to TRBJ2-1, with 11 bases matching TRBD1. V was pared by 6 bases and J by 5 bases, with 6 bases of the junction left unmatched. CDR3 length: 15 amino acids. CDR1 and CDR2 from the germline V gene are MNHNS and SASEGT. CDR3: CASSGRDRGDNEQFF. The DNA of the CDR3 is TGTGCCAGCAGCGGCCGGGACAGGGGGGACAATGAGCAGTTCTTC.

Notes on this clone: The identical CDR3 is also encoded by other nucleotide sequences in the sample. The chain is built from TRBV2 and TRBJ1-5; the D is unclear. V was cut by 6 bases and J by 0 bases, with 6 bases left in between. The CDR3 sequence is 13 residues long. Germline V gene data show CDR1 as SNHLY and CDR2 as FYNNEI. The CDR3 is CASSGDSNQPQHF. Here the CDR3 DNA reads TGTGCCAGCAGCGGTGATAGCAATCAGCCCCAGCATTTT.

This clone was recorded a few times. The V and J genes are TRBV5-1 and TRBJ2-2; D is uncertain. CDR1 SGHRS and CDR2 YFSETQ come from the germline V gene. The CDR3 length is 16 residues. Between the trimmed V and J ends, which lost 4 bases and 8 bases, there was a span of 21 bases. The CDR3 sequence is CASSRVGQSNPGELFF. The CDR3 nucleotides read TGCGCCAGCAGCCGCGTGGGCCAATCGAACCCGGGGGAGCTGTTTTTT.

This clone came up once. This chain joins TRBV5-1 and TRBJ1-1; D is ambiguous. The length of the CDR3 is 16 residues. Trimming shortened V by 2 bases and J by 2 bases, and 16 bases separated the two germline ends. Germline V gene sequence: CDR1 SGHRS, CDR2 YFSETQ. This CDR3 is CASSLGNSRGNTEAFF. In DNA form, the CDR3 reads TGCGCCAGCAGCTTAGGAAACTCTCGGGGTAACACTGAAGCTTTCTTT.

This chain connects TRBV9 to TRBJ1-1, with D possibly TRBD1 on 6 matching bases. The CDR3 contains 16 residues. Per germline, CDR1 SGDLS and CDR2 YYNGEE. V lost 0 bases and J 3 bases, leaving 15 bases between the germline ends. The CDR3 sequence: CASSVGGWDTHTEAFF. The CDR3, as DNA: TGTGCCAGCAGCGTAGGGGGATGGGACACCCACACTGAAGCTTTCTTT. Full variable domain (remainder filled in from reference TRBV9 and TRBJ1-1): DSGVTQTPKHLITATGQRVTLRCSPRSGDLSVYWYQQSLDQGLQFLIQYYNGEERAKGNILERFSAQQFPDLHSELNLSSLELGDSALYFCASSVGGWDTHTEAFFGQGTRLTVV.

The rearrangement joins TRBV7-8 to TRBJ2-4, with 9 bases that match TRBD2. Per the germline V gene, CDR1 is SGHVS and CDR2 is FQNEAQ. The CDR3 consists of 17 residues. Unmatched junction bases numbered 14, after V lost 5 bases and J lost 6 bases. The CDR3 spells CASSRRLGGRGPNIQYF. The CDR3 DNA sequence: TGTGCCAGCAGCCGCCGACTTGGCGGGAGGGGGCCAAACATTCAGTACTTC. Looking up the rest from reference TRBV7-8 and TRBJ2-4 gives the full variable domain: GAGVSQSPRYKVAKRGQDVALRCDPISGHVSLFWYQQALGQGPEFLTYFQNEAQLDKSGLPSDRFFAERPEGSVSTLKIQRTQQEDSAVYLCASSRRLGGRGPNIQYFGAGTRLSVL.

The gene calls are TRBV18 and TRBJ2-1; 10 bases are a match to TRBD2. Germline values: CDR1 KGHSH, CDR2 LQKENI. V dropped 4 bases and J dropped 8; count of bases not matched to a gene: 5. The CDR3 extends over 14 amino acids. As DNA, the CDR3 is TGTGCCAGCTCACGGCTAGCGGGAGAGGATGAGCAGTTCTTC. Translation: CASSRLAGEDEQFF.